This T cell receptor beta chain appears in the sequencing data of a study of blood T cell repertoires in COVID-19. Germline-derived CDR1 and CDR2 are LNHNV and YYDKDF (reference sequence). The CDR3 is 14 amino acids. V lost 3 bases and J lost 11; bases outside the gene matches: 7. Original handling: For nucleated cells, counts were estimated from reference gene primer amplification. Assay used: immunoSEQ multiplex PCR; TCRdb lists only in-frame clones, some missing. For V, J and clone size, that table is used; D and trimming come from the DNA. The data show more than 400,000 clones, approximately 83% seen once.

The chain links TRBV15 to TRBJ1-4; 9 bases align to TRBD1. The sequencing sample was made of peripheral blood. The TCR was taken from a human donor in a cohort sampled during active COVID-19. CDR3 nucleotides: TGTGCCACCAGCAGCCCTTGGGACAGGGATAAACTGTTTTTT. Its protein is CATSSPWDRDKLFF.